Below, 24 T cell receptor beta chains from the same sample are listed, as sequenced in a study of blood T cell repertoires in COVID-19. Assay: immunoSEQ multiplex PCR; the TCRdb copy retains only in-frame clones and omits some. This sample has around 250,000 clones, with around nine tenths found just once. Sequenced material: peripheral blood. The receptors shown here come from a man aged 40-55 years with active or convalescent COVID-19.

This sequence joins TRBV18 and TRBJ1-1, with TRBD1 as a possible D gene (5 bases). V lost 6 bases, J lost 0 bases, and 17 bases lay in between. CDR1 KGHSH and CDR2 LQKENI come from the germline V gene. This CDR3 has 16 residues. CDR3 sequence: CASSPTPPGMNTEAFF. Here the CDR3 DNA reads TGTGCCAGCTCCCCGACCCCCCCAGGGATGAACACTGAAGCTTTCTTT. The entire variable domain, with the rest obtained from reference TRBV18 and TRBJ1-1, is as follows: NAGVMQNPRHLVRRRGQEARLRCSPMKGHSHVYWYRQLPEEGLKFMVYLQKENIIDESGMPKERFSAEFPKEGPSILRIQQVVRGDSAAYFCASSPTPPGMNTEAFFGQGTRLTVV.

This chain connects TRBV11-2 to TRBJ2-2; D remains ambiguous. The CDR3 totals 13 residues. The germline V gene encodes CDR1 SGHAT and CDR2 FQNNGV. Trimming removed 5 bases at V and 7 bases at J, with 11 bases between. CDR3 DNA: TGTGCCAGCAGCCCTTCACCAGGCGGGGAGCTGTTTTTT. Its translation: CASSPSPGGELFF.

This rearrangement joins TRBV12-3 or TRBV12-4 to TRBJ1-4, with TRBD1 as a possible D gene (5 bases). CDR3 length: 12 residues. Trimming cost V 11 bases and J 5 bases, with 12 bases left between them. Here the CDR3 DNA reads TGTGCCGTGGCGGGGCAGAATGAAAAACTGTTTTTT. Translation gives CAVAGQNEKLFF.

The genes are TRBV21-1 and TRBJ1-5; the D call TRBD1 from the table was never checked on the DNA. TRBV21-1 is a pseudogene locus. The CDR3 contains 16 residues. CDR3 protein: CASSNENSNQPQAQHF. The CDR3 bases are TGTGCCAGCAGCAATGAGAACAGCAATCAGCCCCAGGCCCAGCATTTT.

This sequence joins TRBV28 and TRBJ1-6; no firm D call. Per the germline V gene, CDR1 is MDHEN and CDR2 is SYDVKM. The V and J ends lost 5 bases and 0 bases respectively, with 14 bases between them. CDR3 length: 17 residues. The CDR3 reads CASSNAPGSSYNSPLHF. The CDR3 DNA sequence: TGTGCCAGCAGTAATGCCCCGGGGAGCTCCTATAATTCACCCCTCCACTTT.

The rearrangement links TRBV3-1 (or the pseudogene TRBV3-2) to TRBJ2-5; tentatively, D is TRBD2 (5 bases). CDR1 is LGHDT and CDR2 is YNNKEL in the germline V gene (reference sequence). Trimming pared 3 bases from V and 3 bases from J, leaving 8 bases between. This CDR3 is 13 amino acids long. The CDR3 loop is CASSHGVEETQYF. The CDR3 region has the DNA TGTGCCAGCAGCCACGGGGTTGAAGAGACCCAGTACTTC.

The chain links TRBV14 to TRBJ2-7; D is perhaps TRBD1 (6 bases). Trimming took off 0 bases at V and 3 bases at J, with 9 bases between the two ends. The CDR3 is 14 residues long. Germline V gene sequence: CDR1 SGHDN, CDR2 FVKESK. The CDR3 DNA is TGTGCCAGCAGCCAAGATCCCAGGGGCTACGAGCAGTACTTC. The encoded protein is CASSQDPRGYEQYF.

This clone came up a few times. This chain connects TRBV19 to TRBJ1-5, with 7 bases fitting TRBD1. V trimming: 6 bases; J trimming: 4 bases; junction bases outside the gene matches: 6. Germline lookup yields CDR1 LNHDA and CDR2 SQIVND (reference sequence). The CDR3 loop spans 14 amino acids. DNA for the CDR3: TGTGCCAGTAGACCGACAGGGTCGAATCAGCCCCAGCATTTT. It yields the protein CASRPTGSNQPQHF.

CDR3 nucleotide sequence: TGTGCCAGCAGCAGAGCGGGGCTCCGTAGCACAGATACGCAGTATTTT. The encoded protein is CASSRAGLRSTDTQYF. V gene TRBV27 combines with J gene TRBJ2-3; 7 bases agree with TRBD2. Per germline, CDR1 MNHEY and CDR2 SMNVEV (reference sequence). V lost 6 bases to trimming and J lost 0 bases; unmatched junction nucleotides: 9. The CDR3 contains 16 residues.

This clone was seen only a few times. The gene calls are TRBV4-1 and TRBJ2-5; 7 positions agree with TRBD1. CDR1 and CDR2 (germline): MGHRA, YSYEKL. V shed 1 base, J shed 2 bases, and the junction held 4 bases outside the gene matches. This CDR3 has 15 residues. The CDR3 DNA reads as TGCGCCAGCAGCCAAGCCCCCAGGGGGCAAGAGACCCAGTACTTC. Translation gives CASSQAPRGQETQYF.

DNA for the CDR3: TGCGCCAGCAGTGCAAGTCTGACTACAGATACGCAGTATTTT. Protein: CASSASLTTDTQYF. The chain is built from TRBV10-1 and TRBJ2-3; D unclear. Germline lookup yields CDR1 WNHNN and CDR2 SYGVQD (reference sequence). This CDR3 region has 14 residues. The ends were cut back, 4 bases at V and 3 bases at J, with 11 bases in the middle.

The rearrangement uses TRBV6-6 and TRBJ2-5; D uncertain. The V gene's germline CDR1 is MNHNY and CDR2 SVGAGI (reference sequence). V was shortened by 6 bases and J by 7 bases, with 9 bases between the two germline ends. The CDR3 contains 11 residues. CDR3 in DNA: TGTGCCAGCAGCCCCAGTGGGACCCAGTACTTC. Residues: CASSPSGTQYF.

V is TRBV30 and J is TRBJ1-5, with D unclear. The CDR3 is 16 amino acids. The germline V gene encodes CDR1 GTSNPN and CDR2 SVGIG (reference sequence). V lost 2 bases and J lost 0, with 14 bases in between. The CDR3 region has the DNA TGTGCCTGGAGTTCCTACACAGAATATAGCAATCAGCCCCAGCATTTT. Translation gives CAWSSYTEYSNQPQHF.

The genes are TRBV6-1 and TRBJ1-4; tentative D call: TRBD1 (5 bases). Germline V lookup: CDR1 MNHNS, CDR2 SASEGT. V gave up 3 bases and J gave up 0 bases, with 11 bases separating them. This CDR3 has 16 amino acids. CDR3 bases: TGTGCCAGCAGTGATTTTGGACACGCAACTAATGAAAAACTGTTTTTT. It specifies CASSDFGHATNEKLFF.

A single count supports this clone. For the CDR3, the DNA is TGTGCCAGCTCTTCAACTAGCGCGGGTGGGGATGAGCAGTTCTTC. Translated: CASSSTSAGGDEQFF. The gene calls are TRBV2 and TRBJ2-1, with 7 nucleotides matching TRBD2. This CDR3 has 15 residues. Germline values: CDR1 SNHLY, CDR2 FYNNEI. V lost 8 bases to trimming and J lost 8 bases; unmatched junction nucleotides: 15.

The chain uses TRBV5-1 and TRBJ1-2, with unresolved D. This CDR3 has 14 amino acids. V was cut by 4 bases and J by 1 base, with 11 bases left in between. Germline CDR1 reads SGHRS; CDR2 reads YFSETQ. The CDR3 sequence: CASSPGVVNYGYTF. The CDR3 nucleotides read TGCGCCAGCAGCCCGGGTGTTGTTAACTATGGCTACACCTTC.

This clone showed up just once. V is TRBV30 and J is TRBJ1-2, with 8 nucleotides matching TRBD1. The J segment lost 4 bases and the V segment lost 3 bases, leaving 4 bases of the junction unmatched. The CDR3 spans 13 residues. Germline values: CDR1 GTSNPN, CDR2 SVGIG (reference sequence). The DNA of the CDR3 is TGTGCCTGGAGCGGACAGGGCGGCTATGGCTACACCTTC. Encoded protein: CAWSGQGGYGYTF.

Notes on this clone: At the DNA level, this CDR3 is encoded by other sequences in the same sample as well. V and J are TRBV2 and TRBJ1-6; 7 bases fit TRBD1. Germline assignment: CDR1 SNHLY and CDR2 FYNNEI. The CDR3 runs 14 residues. The ends lost 4 bases at V and 6 bases at J; junction bases unmatched: 3. CDR3: CASSAGTANSPLHF. CDR3 DNA: TGTGCCAGCAGTGCCGGGACAGCTAATTCACCCCTCCACTTT.

This clone was counted only a few times. The identical CDR3 is also encoded by other nucleotide sequences in the sample. The chain employs TRBV9 and TRBJ1-5; 7 bases are a match to TRBD1. Germline V gives CDR1 SGDLS, CDR2 YYNGEE. This CDR3 spans 14 amino acids. V lost 1 base to trimming and J lost 4 bases; unmatched junction nucleotides: 2. The CDR3 region has the DNA TGTGCCAGCAGCGTAACAGGGGATAATCAGCCCCAGCATTTT. Residues: CASSVTGDNQPQHF. The variable domain in full, with the rest retrieved from reference TRBV9 and TRBJ1-5, is DSGVTQTPKHLITATGQRVTLRCSPRSGDLSVYWYQQSLDQGLQFLIQYYNGEERAKGNILERFSAQQFPDLHSELNLSSLELGDSALYFCASSVTGDNQPQHFGDGTRLSIL.

In regard to this clone: Its ends do not fully match the called genes, so a read error is possible. The chain couples TRBV7-7 to TRBJ2-2; 8 nucleotides match TRBD1. The CDR3 spans 15 residues. Germline CDR1 and CDR2: SSHAT and FNYEAQ (reference sequence). CDR3 sequence: CASSPTGGLNGELFF. CDR3 DNA: TGTGCTAGCAGCCCCACAGGGGGACTTAACGGGGAGCTGTTTTTT. Drawing the rest from reference TRBV7-7 and TRBJ2-2, the complete variable domain is GAGVSQSPRYKVTKRGQDVTLRCDPISSHATLYWYQQALGQGPEFLTYFNYEAQPDKSGLPSDRFSAERPEGSISTLTIQRTEQRDSAMYRCASSPTGGLNGELFFGEGSRLTVL.

J is TRBJ2-7 and V is TRBV7-9; 7 nucleotides agree with TRBD1. This CDR3 is built from 13 residues. CDR1 and CDR2 (germline): SEHNR, FQNEAQ (reference sequence). Trimming removed 7 bases from V and 0 bases from J; junction bases left unmatched: 3. CDR3 DNA sequence: TGTGCCAGCACCAGGGACAGCTCCTACGAGCAGTACTTC. It translates to CASTRDSSYEQYF.

V usage is TRBV10-1 and J usage is TRBJ2-1; 7 bases are a match to TRBD2. The CDR3 is made up of 13 amino acids. Looked up from germline, CDR1 is WNHNN and CDR2 is SYGVQD (reference sequence). Unmatched junction bases numbered 2, after V lost 2 bases and J lost 7 bases. CDR3 DNA: TGCGCCAGCAGTGAGGCAGCGGGGAATGAGCAGTTCTTC. This encodes CASSEAAGNEQFF.

The rearrangement joins TRBV19 to TRBJ1-5, with TRBD1 identical over 8 bases. The germline V gene encodes CDR1 LNHDA and CDR2 SQIVND (reference sequence). After removal of 7 bases from V and 7 bases from J, the junction contained 6 bases not matched to a gene. CDR3 length equals 13 residues. The CDR3 loop is CASTSTGEQPQHF. CDR3 DNA: TGTGCCAGTACCTCGACAGGGGAACAGCCCCAGCATTTT.

The rearrangement uses TRBV13 and TRBJ1-3; D is unclear. The V end lost 5 bases, the J end lost 0 bases, and 14 bases lay between the germline ends. There are 16 residues in the CDR3. Germline V CDR1 and CDR2: PRHDT, FYEKMQ (reference sequence). The CDR3 DNA follows: TGTGCCAGCAGCCCCACCCATACAAGCTCTGGAAACACCATATATTTT. This codes for CASSPTHTSSGNTIYF.